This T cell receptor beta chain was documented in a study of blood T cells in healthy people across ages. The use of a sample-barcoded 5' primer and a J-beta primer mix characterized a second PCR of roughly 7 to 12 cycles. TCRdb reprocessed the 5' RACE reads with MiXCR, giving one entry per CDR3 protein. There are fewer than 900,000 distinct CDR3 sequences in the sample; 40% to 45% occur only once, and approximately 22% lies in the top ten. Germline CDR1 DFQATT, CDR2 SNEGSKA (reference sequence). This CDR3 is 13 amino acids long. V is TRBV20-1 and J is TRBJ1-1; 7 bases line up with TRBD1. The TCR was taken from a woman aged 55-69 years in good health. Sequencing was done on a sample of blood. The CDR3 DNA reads TGCAGCGCAGACAGGGTCATGAACACTGAAGCTTTCTTT. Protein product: CSADRVMNTEAFF.